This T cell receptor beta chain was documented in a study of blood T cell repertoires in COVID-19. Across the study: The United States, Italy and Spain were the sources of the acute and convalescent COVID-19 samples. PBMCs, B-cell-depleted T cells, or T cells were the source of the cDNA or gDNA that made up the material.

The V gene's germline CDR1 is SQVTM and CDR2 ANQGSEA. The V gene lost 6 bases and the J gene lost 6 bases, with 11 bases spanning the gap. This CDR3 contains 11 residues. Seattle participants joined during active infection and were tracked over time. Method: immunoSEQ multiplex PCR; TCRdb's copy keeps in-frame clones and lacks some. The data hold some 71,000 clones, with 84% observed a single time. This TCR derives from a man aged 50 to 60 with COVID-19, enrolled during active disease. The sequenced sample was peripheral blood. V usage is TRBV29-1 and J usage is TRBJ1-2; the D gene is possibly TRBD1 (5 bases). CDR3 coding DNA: TGCAGCGTCCCGGGGGGGGATGGCTACACCTTC. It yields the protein CSVPGGDGYTF.